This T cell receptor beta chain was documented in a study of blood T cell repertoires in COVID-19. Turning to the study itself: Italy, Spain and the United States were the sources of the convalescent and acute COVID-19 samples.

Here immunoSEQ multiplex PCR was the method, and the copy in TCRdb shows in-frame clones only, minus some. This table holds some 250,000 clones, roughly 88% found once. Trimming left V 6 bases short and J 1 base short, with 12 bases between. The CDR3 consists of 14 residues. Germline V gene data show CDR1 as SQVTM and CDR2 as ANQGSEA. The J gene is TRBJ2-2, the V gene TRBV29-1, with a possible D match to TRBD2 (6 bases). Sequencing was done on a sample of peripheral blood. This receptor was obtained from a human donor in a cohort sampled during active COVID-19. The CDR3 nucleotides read TGCAGCGTCTCCTCCGGGGGGAACACCGGGGAGCTGTTTTTT. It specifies CSVSSGGNTGELFF.